The sequence of this TCR beta chain was determined in a study of blood T cells in healthy people across ages. A sample-barcoded 5' primer and a J-beta primer mix were used in a second PCR of roughly 7 to 11 cycles. Each cDNA molecule, via a template-switch adaptor with 12 random nucleotides, was tagged. Using its own MiXCR run on the 5' RACE reads, TCRdb lists one record per CDR3 protein. The top ten clones hold roughly 17% of a sample with approximately 810,000 distinct CDR3 sequences, 25% to 30% of them seen once. The CDR3 has 15 residues. This clonotype appeared many times. Material: blood. This clonotype was sampled from a woman of 80 years or more in good health. The chain carries TRBV21-1 and TRBJ1-2; the D call of TRBD1 is as the table states it, not checked on the DNA. TRBV21-1 is a known pseudogene. Here the CDR3 reads CASSKFRDRNYGYTF. The CDR3 bases are TGTGCCAGCAGCAAATTTAGGGACAGGAACTATGGCTACACCTTC.